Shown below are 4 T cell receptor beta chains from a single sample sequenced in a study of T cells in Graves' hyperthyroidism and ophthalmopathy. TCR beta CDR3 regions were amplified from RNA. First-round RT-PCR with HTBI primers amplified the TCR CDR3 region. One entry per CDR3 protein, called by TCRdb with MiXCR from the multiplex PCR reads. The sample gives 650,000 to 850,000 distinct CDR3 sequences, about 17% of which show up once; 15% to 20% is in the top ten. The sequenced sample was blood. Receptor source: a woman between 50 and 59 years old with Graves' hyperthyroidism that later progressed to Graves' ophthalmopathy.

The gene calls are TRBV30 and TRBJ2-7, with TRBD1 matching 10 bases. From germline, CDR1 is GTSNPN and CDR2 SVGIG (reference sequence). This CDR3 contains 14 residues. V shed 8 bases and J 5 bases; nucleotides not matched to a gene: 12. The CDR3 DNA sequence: TGTGCCGGAGACTCTGGGACAGGGGTGGACGAGCAGTACTTC. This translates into CAGDSGTGVDEQYF.

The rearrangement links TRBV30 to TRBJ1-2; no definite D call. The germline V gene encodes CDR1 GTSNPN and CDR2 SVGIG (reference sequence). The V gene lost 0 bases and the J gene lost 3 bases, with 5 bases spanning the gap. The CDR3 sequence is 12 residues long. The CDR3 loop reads CAWSVTHYGYTF. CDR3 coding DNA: TGTGCCTGGAGTGTTACTCACTATGGCTACACCTTC.

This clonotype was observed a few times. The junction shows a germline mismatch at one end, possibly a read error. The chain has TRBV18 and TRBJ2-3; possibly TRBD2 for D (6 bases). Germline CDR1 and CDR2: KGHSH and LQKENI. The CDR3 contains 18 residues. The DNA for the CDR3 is TGTGCCAGCCCACCCCTCCGTCGGAGGGATAAACCCACAGATACGCAGTATTTT. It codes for CASPPLRRRDKPTDTQYF.

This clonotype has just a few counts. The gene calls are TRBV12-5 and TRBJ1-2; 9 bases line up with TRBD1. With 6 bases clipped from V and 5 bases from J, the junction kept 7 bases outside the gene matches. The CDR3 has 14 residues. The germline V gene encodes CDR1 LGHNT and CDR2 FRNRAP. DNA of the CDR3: TGTGCTAGTGGGATGACAGGGGGAGGGTATGGCTACACCTTC. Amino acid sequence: CASGMTGGGYGYTF.